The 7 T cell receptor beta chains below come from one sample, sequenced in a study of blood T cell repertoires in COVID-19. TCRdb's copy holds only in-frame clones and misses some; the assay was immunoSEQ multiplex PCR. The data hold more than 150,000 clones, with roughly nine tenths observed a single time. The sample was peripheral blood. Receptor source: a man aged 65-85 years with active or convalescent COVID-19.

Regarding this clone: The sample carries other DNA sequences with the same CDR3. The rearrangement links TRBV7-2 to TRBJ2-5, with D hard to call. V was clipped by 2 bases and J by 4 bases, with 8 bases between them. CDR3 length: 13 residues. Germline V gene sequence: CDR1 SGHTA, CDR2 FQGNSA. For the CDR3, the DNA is TGTGCCAGCAGCTTAACTGGTGTAGAGACCCAGTACTTC. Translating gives CASSLTGVETQYF.

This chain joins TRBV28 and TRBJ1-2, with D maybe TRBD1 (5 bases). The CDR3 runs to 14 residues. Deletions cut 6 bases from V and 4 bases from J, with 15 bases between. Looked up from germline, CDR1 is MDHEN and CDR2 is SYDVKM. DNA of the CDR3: TGTGCCAGCAGCGGGGGGGGTTCGAGCTATGGCTACACCTTC. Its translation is CASSGGGSSYGYTF.

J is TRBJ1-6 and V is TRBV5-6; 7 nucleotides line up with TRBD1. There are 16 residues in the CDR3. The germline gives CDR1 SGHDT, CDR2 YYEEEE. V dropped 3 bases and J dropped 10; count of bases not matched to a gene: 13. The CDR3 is CASSSLRQGGQSPLHF. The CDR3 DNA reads TGTGCCAGCAGCTCCTTAAGACAGGGAGGACAGTCACCCCTCCACTTT.

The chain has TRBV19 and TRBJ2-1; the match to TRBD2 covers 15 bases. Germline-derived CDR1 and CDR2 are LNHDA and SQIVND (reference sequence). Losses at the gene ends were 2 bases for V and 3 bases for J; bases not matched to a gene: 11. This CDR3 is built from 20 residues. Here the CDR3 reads CASSIRGWTSGRAVYNEQFF. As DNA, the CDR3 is TGTGCCAGTAGTATAAGGGGGTGGACTAGCGGGAGGGCCGTCTACAATGAGCAGTTCTTC.

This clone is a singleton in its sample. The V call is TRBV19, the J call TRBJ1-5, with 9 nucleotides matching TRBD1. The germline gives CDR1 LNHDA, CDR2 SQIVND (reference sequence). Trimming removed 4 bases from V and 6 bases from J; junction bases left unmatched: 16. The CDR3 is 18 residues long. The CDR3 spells CASSKRDRALARGQPQHF. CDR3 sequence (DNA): TGTGCCAGTAGTAAGAGGGACAGGGCTCTTGCCCGGGGTCAGCCCCAGCATTTT.

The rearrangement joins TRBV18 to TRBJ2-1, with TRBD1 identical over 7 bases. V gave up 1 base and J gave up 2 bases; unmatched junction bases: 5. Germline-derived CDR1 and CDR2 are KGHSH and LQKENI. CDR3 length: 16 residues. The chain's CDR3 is CASSPQLGQAYNEQFF. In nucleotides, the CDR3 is TGTGCCAGCTCACCACAGCTAGGACAGGCCTACAATGAGCAGTTCTTC.

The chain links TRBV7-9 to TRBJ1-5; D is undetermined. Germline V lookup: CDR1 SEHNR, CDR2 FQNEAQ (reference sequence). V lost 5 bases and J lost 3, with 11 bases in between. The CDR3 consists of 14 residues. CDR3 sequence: CASSRDGLNQPQHF. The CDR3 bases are TGTGCCAGCAGCCGCGACGGACTCAATCAGCCCCAGCATTTT.